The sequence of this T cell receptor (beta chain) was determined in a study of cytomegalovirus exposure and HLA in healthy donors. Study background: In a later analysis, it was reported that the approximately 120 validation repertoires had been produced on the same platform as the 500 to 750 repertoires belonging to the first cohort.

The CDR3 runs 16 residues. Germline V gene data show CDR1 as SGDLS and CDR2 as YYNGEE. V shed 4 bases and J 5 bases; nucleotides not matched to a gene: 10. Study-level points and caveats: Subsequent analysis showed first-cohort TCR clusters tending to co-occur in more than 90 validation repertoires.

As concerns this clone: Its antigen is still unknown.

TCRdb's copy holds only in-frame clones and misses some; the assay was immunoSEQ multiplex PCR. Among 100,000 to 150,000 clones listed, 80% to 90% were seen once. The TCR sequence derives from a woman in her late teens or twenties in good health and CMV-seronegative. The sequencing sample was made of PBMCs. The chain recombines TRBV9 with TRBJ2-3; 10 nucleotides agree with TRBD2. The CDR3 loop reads CASSPRTSGTKDTQYF. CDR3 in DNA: TGTGCCAGCAGCCCTCGTACTAGCGGGACTAAAGATACGCAGTATTTT.